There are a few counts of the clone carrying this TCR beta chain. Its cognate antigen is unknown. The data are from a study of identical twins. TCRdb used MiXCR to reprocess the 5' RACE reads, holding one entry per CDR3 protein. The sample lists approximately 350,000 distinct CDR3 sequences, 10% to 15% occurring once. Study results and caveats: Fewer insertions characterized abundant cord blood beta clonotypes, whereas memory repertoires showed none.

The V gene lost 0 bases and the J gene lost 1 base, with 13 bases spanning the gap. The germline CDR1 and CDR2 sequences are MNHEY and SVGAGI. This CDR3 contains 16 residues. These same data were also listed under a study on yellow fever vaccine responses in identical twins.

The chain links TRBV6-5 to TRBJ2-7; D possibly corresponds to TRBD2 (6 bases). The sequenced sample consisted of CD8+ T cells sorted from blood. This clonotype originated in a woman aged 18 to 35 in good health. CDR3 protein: CASSYSWSGGSYEQYF. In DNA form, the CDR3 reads TGTGCCAGCAGTTACTCTTGGAGTGGGGGGTCCTACGAGCAGTACTTC.